The 25 T cell receptor beta chains given below trace back to one sample, sequenced in a study of shared clonotypes between healthy human individuals. The table came from immunoSEQ multiplex PCR; TCRdb's copy has only in-frame clones and leaves some out. The sample comprises about 770,000 clones, around 70% of which are singletons, and 1.8% rests with the top ten. Sequencing was done on a sample of memory CD4+ T cells sorted from blood. Subset in this sample: CD45RA-negative fraction. The receptor source for this set is a woman in her twenties or thirties in good health.

This sequence joins TRBV5-5 and TRBJ2-7; D gene uncertain. This CDR3 comprises 15 residues. The germline CDR1 and CDR2 sequences are SGHKS and YYEKEE (reference sequence). The V and J ends lost 1 base and 9 bases respectively, with 20 bases between them. CDR3 nucleotide sequence: TGTGCCAGCAGCTTGAAACAGTACAACACCGTACGGCAGTACTTC. Protein sequence: CASSLKQYNTVRQYF.

This clone has just a few counts. The CDR3 DNA reads as TGCAGTGCCGAGGGCGGGATTGAAGCTTTCTTT. Translated, it gives CSAEGGIEAFF. The chain employs TRBV20-1 and TRBJ1-1; D remains unclear. Between the trimmed V and J ends, which lost 6 bases and 7 bases, there was a span of 12 bases. This CDR3 is built from 11 residues. Germline V gene lookup returns CDR1 DFQATT and CDR2 SNEGSKA (reference sequence).

This chain connects TRBV4-2 to TRBJ2-6; possibly TRBD1 for D (5 bases). This CDR3 has 16 residues. V was trimmed by 2 bases and J by 4 bases, leaving 12 bases between them. The germline V gene has CDR1 LGHNA and CDR2 YNFKEQ. The chain's CDR3 is CASSQSSGAGANVLTF. The CDR3, as DNA: TGTGCCAGCAGCCAATCCTCTGGGGCGGGGGCCAACGTCCTGACTTTC.

This clone was picked up one time. The V call is TRBV10-3, the J call TRBJ2-2, with 9 bases fitting TRBD1. The CDR3 is 14 residues long. With V trimmed by 5 bases and J by 6 bases, 4 bases remained unmatched. Germline CDR1 ENHRY, CDR2 SYGVKD. The CDR3 loop is CAISTGGWAGELFF. In nucleotides, the CDR3 is TGTGCCATCAGTACAGGGGGCTGGGCCGGGGAGCTGTTTTTT.

The CDR3 DNA follows: TGTGCCACCGGACTAGCTTACAATGAGCAGTTCTTC. This sequence encodes CATGLAYNEQFF. V and J are TRBV10-3 and TRBJ2-1, with 8 bases aligning to TRBD2. The V gene end was trimmed by 10 bases and the J gene end by 4 bases; junction bases not matched to a gene: 3. CDR1 and CDR2 from the germline V gene are ENHRY and SYGVKD. The CDR3 runs to 12 residues.

This clone was seen only a few times. The V call is TRBV19, the J call TRBJ1-5; possible D gene TRBD1, 6 bases. The length of the CDR3 is 16 residues. Per the germline V gene, CDR1 is LNHDA and CDR2 is SQIVND (reference sequence). Trimming took off 5 bases at V and 0 bases at J, with 14 bases between the two ends. CDR3 in amino acids: CASSDPGTYSNQPQHF. The CDR3 DNA follows: TGTGCCAGTAGTGACCCCGGGACATATAGCAATCAGCCCCAGCATTTT.

There are a few counts of this clone. The rearrangement uses TRBV6-6 and TRBJ2-7; unclear D gene. With 2 bases removed from V and 7 bases from J, the gap between germline ends came to 15 bases. The CDR3 spans 14 residues. Germline CDR1 is MNHNY and CDR2 is SVGAGI (reference sequence). The DNA for the CDR3 is TGTGCCAGCAGTTACGACCCCGGACGACCGGAGCAGTACTTC. Translated, it gives CASSYDPGRPEQYF.

The chain is built from TRBV7-9 and TRBJ2-7; possibly TRBD2 for D (6 bases). The CDR3 length is 14 residues. Germline V gives CDR1 SEHNR, CDR2 FQNEAQ (reference sequence). With 2 bases removed from V and 6 bases from J, the gap between germline ends came to 14 bases. The CDR3 sequence: CASSLTGTDLEQYF. The CDR3 DNA reads TGTGCCAGCAGCTTAACCGGGACTGACCTCGAGCAGTACTTC.

CDR3 sequence (DNA): TGTGCCAGCAGCATGCGGGACAGGCACTCCTACGAGCAGTACTTC. It translates to CASSMRDRHSYEQYF. This chain uses TRBV28 with TRBJ2-7; the match to TRBD1 covers 8 bases. V was clipped by 6 bases and J by 0 bases; unmatched bases: 7. The CDR3 has 15 amino acids. Per germline, CDR1 MDHEN and CDR2 SYDVKM.

The chain's CDR3 is CAHGIRGGRSEKLFF. CDR3 in DNA: TGTGCCCATGGAATTCGAGGGGGAAGAAGTGAAAAACTGTTTTTT. This chain links TRBV2 with TRBJ1-4; TRBD1 might be the D (6 bases). Germline lookup yields CDR1 SNHLY and CDR2 FYNNEI. The V end was cut by 11 bases, the J end by 7 bases, with 23 bases between. The CDR3 contains 15 residues. Filled out from reference TRBV2 and TRBJ1-4, the complete variable domain reads EPEVTQTPSHQVTQMGQEVILRCVPISNHLYFYWYRQILGQKVEFLVSFYNNEISEKSEIFDDQFSVERPDGSNFTLKIRSTKLEDSAMYFCAHGIRGGRSEKLFFGSGTQLSVL.

About this clone: The sample holds other DNA sequences that translate to the same CDR3. V and J are TRBV5-1 and TRBJ2-5, with TRBD1 matching over 8 bases. The CDR3 is 15 residues long. Trimming removed 3 bases from V and 4 bases from J; junction bases left unmatched: 8. In germline, CDR1 is SGHRS, CDR2 YFSETQ. CDR3: CASSSSGTGGETQYF. The CDR3 region has the DNA TGCGCCAGCAGCTCCTCCGGGACAGGCGGAGAGACCCAGTACTTC.

This chain links TRBV6-5 with TRBJ1-1; TRBD1 might be the D (6 bases). V was pared by 4 bases and J by 0 bases, with 12 bases between. The germline CDR1 and CDR2 sequences are MNHEY and SVGAGI. This CDR3 spans 15 amino acids. This chain's CDR3 is CASSWGRGLNTEAFF. The CDR3 nucleotides read TGTGCCAGCAGTTGGGGCAGGGGCTTGAACACTGAAGCTTTCTTT.

The chain employs TRBV5-1 and TRBJ2-5; D is uncertain. V gave up 5 bases and J gave up 5 bases, with 7 bases separating them. The CDR3 has 11 residues. In germline, CDR1 is SGHRS, CDR2 YFSETQ. CDR3 coding DNA: TGCGCCAGCAGGGAGACGGAGACCCAGTACTTC. It encodes CASRETETQYF.

The rearrangement uses TRBV6-1 and TRBJ2-2, with D maybe TRBD2 (5 bases). V was trimmed by 4 bases and J by 6 bases, leaving 24 bases between them. This CDR3 is built from 18 residues. Germline V lookup: CDR1 MNHNS, CDR2 SASEGT. CDR3 nucleotides: TGTGCCAGCAGTGGACGACGGGATGTAGTATCTTGGGCCGGGGAGCTGTTTTTT. Amino acid sequence: CASSGRRDVVSWAGELFF.

This clone was picked up many times. The same CDR3 also results from other DNA sequences found in this sample. V and J are TRBV5-1 and TRBJ2-3, with D maybe TRBD1 (5 bases). Germline CDR1 and CDR2: SGHRS and YFSETQ. CDR3 size: 15 residues. The germline V and J ends were trimmed by 0 bases and 0 bases, with 8 bases remaining between them. The CDR3 reads CASSLATVSTDTQYF. Here the CDR3 DNA reads TGCGCCAGCAGCTTGGCGACAGTTAGCACAGATACGCAGTATTTT.

The gene calls are TRBV10-2 and TRBJ2-5; 8 bases align to TRBD2. After removal of 6 bases from V and 4 bases from J, the junction contained 4 bases not matched to a gene. Germline V gives CDR1 WSHSY, CDR2 SAAADI. The CDR3 is 13 amino acids. CDR3 in amino acids: CASRTGGGETQYF. CDR3 nucleotides: TGCGCCAGCAGGACGGGAGGGGGAGAGACCCAGTACTTC.

CDR3 residues: CASRAPPEQYF. In DNA form, the CDR3 reads TGTGCCAGCAGAGCCCCCCCCGAGCAGTACTTC. The chain couples TRBV6-1 to TRBJ2-7; no firm D call. The CDR3 runs 11 residues. V was pared by 6 bases and J by 6 bases, with 9 bases between. Germline V lookup: CDR1 MNHNS, CDR2 SASEGT.

V and J are TRBV16 and TRBJ1-1; D remains unclear. V lost 0 bases to trimming and J lost 4 bases, with 12 bases between them. The germline CDR1 and CDR2 sequences are KGHSY and FQNENV. CDR3 length: 15 amino acids. The CDR3 region is CASSQSPPGSTEAFF. The CDR3 nucleotides read TGTGCCAGCAGCCAATCCCCTCCGGGGAGCACTGAAGCTTTCTTT. Full variable domain (missing parts from reference TRBV16 and TRBJ1-1): GEEVAQTPKHLVRGEGQKAKLYCAPIKGHSYVFWYQQVLKNEFKFLISFQNENVFDETGMPKERFSAKCLPNSPCSLEIQATKLEDSAVYFCASSQSPPGSTEAFFGQGTRLTVV.

The chain uses TRBV10-1 and TRBJ2-5; the match to TRBD2 covers 11 bases. Per the germline V gene, CDR1 is WNHNN and CDR2 is SYGVQD (reference sequence). This CDR3 is built from 13 residues. V was clipped by 7 bases and J by 13 bases; unmatched bases: 11. This chain's CDR3 is CASTNSGRAILYF. The CDR3 DNA reads as TGCGCCAGCACCAATAGCGGGAGGGCCATTCTGTACTTC.

V and J are TRBV2 and TRBJ2-7, with D unresolved. Trimming shortened V by 2 bases and J by 6 bases, and 17 bases separated the two germline ends. The germline V gene has CDR1 SNHLY and CDR2 FYNNEI. CDR3 length: 15 amino acids. The DNA of the CDR3 is TGTGCCAGCAGTGAACAGGCCCCCAGCCTCTCCGAGCAGTACTTC. Protein: CASSEQAPSLSEQYF.

The rearrangement joins TRBV30 to TRBJ2-5; no clear D. The tail of the sequence fits TRBJ2-7 better, so the J call may be wrong. Germline CDR1 GTSNPN, CDR2 SVGIG (reference sequence). CDR3 length equals 12 residues. CDR3 amino acids: CAWSGGTYEQYF. For the CDR3, the DNA is TGTGCCTGGAGTGGCGGTACCTACGAGCAGTACTTC.

Concerning this clone: The sample contains more than one DNA sequence encoding this CDR3. Here the CDR3 reads CASSLQGSYGYTF. Written as DNA, the CDR3 is TGTGCCAGCAGTTTACAGGGCTCCTATGGCTACACCTTC. The V gene is TRBV27, the J gene TRBJ1-2; tentative D call: TRBD1 (5 bases). CDR3 length: 13 amino acids. From germline, CDR1 is MNHEY and CDR2 SMNVEV (reference sequence). The V gene lost 2 bases and the J gene lost 4 bases, with 8 bases spanning the gap.

The V and J genes are TRBV9 and TRBJ2-7, with 9 bases matching TRBD1. CDR1 SGDLS and CDR2 YYNGEE come from the germline V gene. Trimming at V came to 2 bases and at J to 7 bases, leaving 4 bases not matched to a gene. The CDR3 has 13 residues. CDR3 in DNA: TGTGCCAGCAGCGTGTCGACAGGGGGAGAGCAGTACTTC. Translation: CASSVSTGGEQYF.

This chain links TRBV4-1 with TRBJ1-1; 7 bases are a match to TRBD1. Trimming at V came to 3 bases and at J to 0 bases, leaving 7 bases not matched to a gene. The V gene's germline CDR1 is MGHRA and CDR2 YSYEKL. The CDR3 covers 16 residues. The CDR3 reads CASSQPRQGLNTEAFF. DNA for the CDR3: TGCGCCAGCAGCCAGCCCCGACAGGGTCTGAACACTGAAGCTTTCTTT.

This clone was found a few times. This CDR3 is CASSQTRTGEYIQYF. The CDR3 DNA reads TGTGCCAGCAGCCAAACGAGGACAGGGGAATACATTCAGTACTTC. The V gene is TRBV14, the J gene TRBJ2-4; 9 positions match TRBD1. The ends lost 2 bases at V and 8 bases at J; junction bases unmatched: 7. The germline CDR1 and CDR2 sequences are SGHDN and FVKESK. CDR3 size: 15 residues.